A selection of T cell receptor beta chains follows, all from one sample in a study of T-cell reconstitution after alpha-beta-depleted transplantation in children. In TCRdb, the PCR reads were re-called with MiXCR into one record per CDR3 protein. The table records over 150,000 distinct CDR3 sequences, about 6.6% of them present only once. Source: PBMCs, taken before TCRalphabeta/CD19-depleted stem cell transplant. These receptors all stem from a boy younger than 10 with acute lymphoblastic leukemia, due to receive a stem cell transplant. Both conserved end residues are part of each CDR3. The D gene is left open where the match is weak. The size field is filled for only some rows; it gives once, few, many or a size class.

d_gene,v_gene,j_gene,abundance,CDR3nt,CDR3aa
.,TRBV5-1,TRBJ2-5,few,TGCGCCAGCAGCTTGGTTTTCAGCACCCAAGAGACCCAGTACTTC,CASSLVFSTQETQYF
.,TRBV20-1,TRBJ2-1,many,TGCAGTGCCCCACTATGGGGGAGAAATGAGCAGTTCTTC,CSAPLWGRNEQFF
.,TRBV12-3/TRBV12-4,TRBJ2-5,many,TGTGCCAGCAGTTTAGGCCAGGGGCTTGAGACCCAGTACTTC,CASSLGQGLETQYF
.,TRBV7-2,TRBJ2-2,.,TGTGCCAGCAGCCCAGTGCCAGGCTTAGGGGAGCTGTTTTTT,CASSPVPGLGELFF
TRBD1,TRBV2,TRBJ2-7,many,TGTGCCAGCAATAACCATGCAGGGGGTCACTCCTACGAGCAGTACTTC,CASNNHAGGHSYEQYF
.,TRBV4-2,TRBJ2-3,many,TGTGCCAGCAGCCACGGTAGAGAAGAAGATACGCAGTATTTT,CASSHGREEDTQYF
TRBD2,TRBV27,TRBJ2-7,many,TGTGCCAGCATTGGGAGGGTTGGCGAGCAGTACTTC,CASIGRVGEQYF
.,TRBV20-1,TRBJ2-6,many,TGCAGTGCTAGAGTGGGGGAGGTAACGACTTCTGGGGCCAACGTCCTGACTTTC,CSARVGEVTTSGANVLTF
TRBD2,TRBV3-1,TRBJ2-1,many,TGTGCCAGCAGCTCAATAGCGGGAGATGAGCAGTTCTTC,CASSSIAGDEQFF
TRBD2,TRBV5-1,TRBJ2-1,.,TGCGCCAGCAGCTTGACTAGCGGGAGGGCCGGCTACAATGAGCAGTTCTTC,CASSLTSGRAGYNEQFF
.,TRBV28,TRBJ2-7,many,TGTGCCAGCAGTCCCTGGGGGGCCGAGAGCTACGAGCAGTACTTC,CASSPWGAESYEQYF
.,TRBV6-1,TRBJ2-1,few,TGTGCCACCTACGCCTATGGCGCGGGGCACAATGAGCAGTTCTTC,CATYAYGAGHNEQFF
.,TRBV15,TRBJ2-1,many,TGTGCCACCAGCAGAGATAGGGGGAATGAGCAGTTCTTC,CATSRDRGNEQFF
TRBD1,TRBV28,TRBJ1-6,many,TGTGCCAGCAGTCCCCAGGACAGGGCACCCAATTCACCCCTCCACTTT,CASSPQDRAPNSPLHF
TRBD1,TRBV9,TRBJ1-2,few,TGTGCCAGCAGGGCACAGGGGTATGGCTACACCTTC,CASRAQGYGYTF
.,TRBV28,TRBJ2-7,many,TGTGCCAGCAGTTCCAGGACCGGGACCTTTCTCTACGAGCAGTACTTC,CASSSRTGTFLYEQYF
.,TRBV5-1,TRBJ2-1,many,TGCGCCAGCAGCCCCACCGGGACTTACAATGAGCAGTTCTTC,CASSPTGTYNEQFF
.,TRBV12-3/TRBV12-4,TRBJ2-7,many,TGTGCCAGCAGTTTACGGATGGGGACGTACGAGCAGTACTTC,CASSLRMGTYEQYF
.,TRBV29-1,TRBJ2-1,many,TGCAGCGTCCGATCGGGAGCCCTACTTTACAATGAGCAGTTCTTC,CSVRSGALLYNEQFF
.,TRBV19,TRBJ2-1,few,TGTGCCAGTAGTGGAGCACAAAGCTCCTACAATGAGCAGTTCTTC,CASSGAQSSYNEQFF
.,TRBV20-1,TRBJ2-2,many,TGCAGTGCTAGAGATCTGGCGAACACCGGGGAGCTGTTTTTT,CSARDLANTGELFF
TRBD1,TRBV19,TRBJ2-3,many,TGTGCCAGTAGTGGACAGGGAAGGAGTACGCAGTATTTT,CASSGQGRSTQYF
.,TRBV20-1,TRBJ2-7,many,TGCAGTGCTAGGGATAGAGCCTACGAGCAGTACTTC,CSARDRAYEQYF
TRBD2,TRBV5-1,TRBJ2-3,many,TGCGCCAGCAACTCATTAGCGGGAGCTAGCACAGATACGCAGTATTTT,CASNSLAGASTDTQYF
.,TRBV20-1,TRBJ2-4,many,TGCAGTGCTAGAGATGTGGACGGAAACATTCAGTACTTC,CSARDVDGNIQYF
TRBD2,TRBV6-5,TRBJ2-3,.,TGTGCCAGCAGTTACTCAGTAGCGGGAAAGACAGATACGCAGTATTTT,CASSYSVAGKTDTQYF
TRBD1,TRBV10-3,TRBJ1-1,few,TGTGCCATCAGTGAGGCCCTTGGGACAGGGGGTGGCTCTGAAGCTTTCTTT,CAISEALGTGGGSEAFF
.,TRBV3-1,TRBJ2-7,.,TGTGCCAGCAGCACCCTTGTGGGGGGCGTCGACGAGCAGTACTTC,CASSTLVGGVDEQYF
TRBD2,TRBV6-2/TRBV6-3,TRBJ2-7,few,TGTGCCAGCAGTTATGGGGGACTAGCGGATTTGTACGAGCAGTACTTC,CASSYGGLADLYEQYF
.,TRBV7-2,TRBJ2-7,.,TGTGCCAGCAGCTTAGCGCGTGGACAGCTCTACCACGAGCAGTACTTC,CASSLARGQLYHEQYF
.,TRBV6-5,TRBJ1-5,few,TGTGCCAGCAGCCCCCAAAGGGATCAGCCCCAGCATTTT,CASSPQRDQPQHF
TRBD1,TRBV12-3/TRBV12-4,TRBJ2-5,many,TGTGCCAGCAGTCCGACAGGGAATGACGAGACCCAGTACTTC,CASSPTGNDETQYF
TRBD1,TRBV5-1,TRBJ1-2,many,TGCGCCAGCAGCTTGGGACAGGGAGAATATGGCTACACCTTC,CASSLGQGEYGYTF
TRBD2,TRBV6-2/TRBV6-3,TRBJ2-1,few,TGTGCCAGCAGTTACTCGAAGGTCGCGGGAGCCTACAATGAGCAGTTCTTC,CASSYSKVAGAYNEQFF
.,TRBV7-2,TRBJ1-5,many,TGTGCCAGCAGCTTCCCTACTGGGCCCCAGCATTTT,CASSFPTGPQHF
.,TRBV28,TRBJ1-4,few,TGTGCCAGCAGTTTTGCTTCTAATGAAAAACTGTTTTTT,CASSFASNEKLFF
.,TRBV7-2,TRBJ2-7,many,TGTGCCAGCAGCTTGGGGACAACCACCTACGAGCAGTACTTC,CASSLGTTTYEQYF
.,TRBV4-3,TRBJ1-1,many,TGCGCCAGCAGCCAAGGGCAGGGACGGACTGAAGCTTTCTTT,CASSQGQGRTEAFF
.,TRBV4-3,TRBJ2-4,few,TGCGCCAGCGCACCCAACGCGGTAGCGGAGTCCAAAAACATTCAGTACTTC,CASAPNAVAESKNIQYF
.,TRBV9,TRBJ2-3,many,TGTGCCAGCAGCACCTTGGGCACAGATACGCAGTATTTT,CASSTLGTDTQYF
.,TRBV29-1,TRBJ2-7,many,TGCAGCTTCCAGGATCCGGGGTCCTACGAGCAGTACTTC,CSFQDPGSYEQYF
.,TRBV29-1,TRBJ1-2,many,TGCAGCGTCCAAAGCACCAAGGAGAACAGCTATGGCTACACCTTC,CSVQSTKENSYGYTF
TRBD2,TRBV28,TRBJ2-2,few,TGTGCCAGCATGAGACTAGCGGGCACCGGGGAGCTGTTTTTT,CASMRLAGTGELFF
.,TRBV12-3/TRBV12-4,TRBJ1-6,few,TGTGCCAGCAGTTTGGGGCAGGGGACTTATTCACCCCTCCACTTT,CASSLGQGTYSPLHF
TRBD2,TRBV7-2,TRBJ2-2,.,TGTGCCAGCAGCTCGGCGGCTAGCGGGAGGGCTGCCGGGGAGCTGTTTTTT,CASSSAASGRAAGELFF
.,TRBV29-1,TRBJ2-7,many,TGCAGCGTTGGAGACAGCTCCTACGAGCAGTACTTC,CSVGDSSYEQYF
TRBD1,TRBV29-1,TRBJ2-7,many,TGCAGCGTTAACGCAGGGGGCTACGAGCAGTACTTC,CSVNAGGYEQYF
.,TRBV7-2,TRBJ2-1,many,TGTGCCAGCAGCCCGCAGGGGCGGGACGGTATTGAGCAGTTCTTC,CASSPQGRDGIEQFF
.,TRBV20-1,TRBJ2-3,many,TGCAGTGCTCCCGCCCTCGGTACGCAGTATTTT,CSAPALGTQYF
TRBD1,TRBV5-1,TRBJ1-1,.,TGCGCCAGCACCATGGACAGGGGAGCTAACACTGAAGCTTTCTTT,CASTMDRGANTEAFF
.,TRBV4-2,TRBJ2-1,many,TGTGCCAGCAGCCAAGATCTAGCGCATGAGCAGTTCTTC,CASSQDLAHEQFF
TRBD2,TRBV7-2,TRBJ2-1,.,TGTGCCAGCAGCTTCGGGACTAGCGGGGGGGGCAATGAGCAGTTCTTC,CASSFGTSGGGNEQFF
.,TRBV12-3/TRBV12-4,TRBJ2-1,.,TGTGCCAGCAGTCCCCCTGCTGACGAGCAGTTCTTC,CASSPPADEQFF
.,TRBV20-1,TRBJ2-2,many,TGCAGTGCTAGAGTGTCGGGATTATCGAACACCGGGGAGCTGTTTTTT,CSARVSGLSNTGELFF
.,TRBV19,TRBJ2-7,.,TGTGCCAGTAGTATCAGGAACCCAGACGAGCAGTACTTC,CASSIRNPDEQYF